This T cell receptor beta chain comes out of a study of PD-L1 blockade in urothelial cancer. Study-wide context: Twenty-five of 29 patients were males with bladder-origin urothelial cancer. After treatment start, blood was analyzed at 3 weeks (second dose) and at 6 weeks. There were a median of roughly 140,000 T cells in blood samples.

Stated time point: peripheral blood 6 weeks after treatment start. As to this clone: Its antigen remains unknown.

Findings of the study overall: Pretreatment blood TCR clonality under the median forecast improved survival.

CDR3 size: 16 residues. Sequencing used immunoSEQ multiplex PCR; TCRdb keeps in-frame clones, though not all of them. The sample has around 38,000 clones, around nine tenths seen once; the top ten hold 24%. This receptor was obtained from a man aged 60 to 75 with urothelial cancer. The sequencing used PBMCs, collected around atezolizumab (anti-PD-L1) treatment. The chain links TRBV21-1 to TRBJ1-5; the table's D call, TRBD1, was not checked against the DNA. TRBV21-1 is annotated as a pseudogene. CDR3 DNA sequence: TGTGCCAGTCAAACCATAACAGGGGGCCCGAATCAGCCCCAGCATTTT. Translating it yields CASQTITGGPNQPQHF.